Included here is one TCR beta chain sequence, with context. The antigen remains unidentified. V dropped 1 base and J dropped 3; count of bases not matched to a gene: 3. The V gene's germline CDR1 is LGHDT and CDR2 YNNKEL (reference sequence). The CDR3 spans 15 residues. This entry is derived from a study of T cell repertoires in cytomegalovirus infection. TCRdb reprocessed the reads via MiXCR and lists one record per CDR3 protein. The repertoire holds approximately 910,000 distinct CDR3 sequences, with around 30% as singletons. The receptor was derived from a human donor in good health (CMV status not recorded). Some clones in this sample may be carry-over from other donors' samples. The V gene is TRBV3-1, the J gene TRBJ1-5; 7 nucleotides agree with TRBD1. Sequences were derived from cultured CD8+ T cells from PBMCs, sampled from culture after CMV antigen stimulation. The CDR3 bases are TGTGCCAGCAGCCAAGGCAGGGGGTTCAATCAGCCCCAGCATTTT. It specifies CASSQGRGFNQPQHF.